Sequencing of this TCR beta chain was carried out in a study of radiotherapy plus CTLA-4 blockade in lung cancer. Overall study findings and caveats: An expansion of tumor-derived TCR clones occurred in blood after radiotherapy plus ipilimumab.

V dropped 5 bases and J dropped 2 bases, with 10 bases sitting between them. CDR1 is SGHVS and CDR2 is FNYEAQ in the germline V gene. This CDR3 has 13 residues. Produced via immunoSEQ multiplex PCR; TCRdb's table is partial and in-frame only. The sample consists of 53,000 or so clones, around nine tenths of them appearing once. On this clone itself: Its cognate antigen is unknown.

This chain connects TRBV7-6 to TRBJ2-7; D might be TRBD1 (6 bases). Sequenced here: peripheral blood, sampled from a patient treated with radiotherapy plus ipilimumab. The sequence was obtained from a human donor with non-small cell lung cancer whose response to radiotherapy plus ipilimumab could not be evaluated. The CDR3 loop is CASSGGPTYEQYF. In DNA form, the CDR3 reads TGTGCCAGCAGCGGGGGCCCCACCTACGAGCAGTACTTC.